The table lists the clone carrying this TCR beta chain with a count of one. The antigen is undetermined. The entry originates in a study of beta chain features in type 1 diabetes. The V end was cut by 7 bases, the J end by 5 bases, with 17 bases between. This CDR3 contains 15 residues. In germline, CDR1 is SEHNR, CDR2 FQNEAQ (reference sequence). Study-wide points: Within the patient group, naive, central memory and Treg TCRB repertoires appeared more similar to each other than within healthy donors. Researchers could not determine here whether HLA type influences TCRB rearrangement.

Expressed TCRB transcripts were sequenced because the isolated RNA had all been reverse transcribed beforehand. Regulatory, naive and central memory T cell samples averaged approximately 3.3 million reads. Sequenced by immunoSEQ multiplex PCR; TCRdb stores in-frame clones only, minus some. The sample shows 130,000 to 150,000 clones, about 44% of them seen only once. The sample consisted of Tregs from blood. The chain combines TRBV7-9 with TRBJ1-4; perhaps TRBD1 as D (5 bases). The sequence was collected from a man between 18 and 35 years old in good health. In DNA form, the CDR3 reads TGTGCCAGCACCCGGTGGGCAGGGCGAAATGAAAAACTGTTTTTT. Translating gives CASTRWAGRNEKLFF. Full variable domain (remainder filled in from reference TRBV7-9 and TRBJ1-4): DTGVSQNPRHKITKRGQNVTFRCDPISEHNRLYWYRQTLGQGPEFLTYFQNEAQLEKSRLLSDRFSAERPKGSFSTLEIQRTEQGDSAMYLCASTRWAGRNEKLFFGSGTQLSVL.